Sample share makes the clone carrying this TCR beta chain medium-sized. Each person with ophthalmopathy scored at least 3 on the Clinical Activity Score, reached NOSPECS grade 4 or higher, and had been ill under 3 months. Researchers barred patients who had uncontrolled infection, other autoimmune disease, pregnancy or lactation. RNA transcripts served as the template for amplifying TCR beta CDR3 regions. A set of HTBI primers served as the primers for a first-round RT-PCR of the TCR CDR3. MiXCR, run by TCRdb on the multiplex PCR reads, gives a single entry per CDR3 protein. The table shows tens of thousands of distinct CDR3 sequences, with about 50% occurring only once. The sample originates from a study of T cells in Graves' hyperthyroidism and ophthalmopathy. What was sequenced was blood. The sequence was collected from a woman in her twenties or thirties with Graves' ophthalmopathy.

CDR3 loop: CAISESAGTINSPLHF. CDR3 in DNA: TGTGCCATCAGTGAGTCGGCAGGGACGATTAATTCACCCCTCCACTTT. V gene TRBV10-3 combines with J gene TRBJ1-6; a weak D match, TRBD1 (5 bases). From germline, CDR1 is ENHRY and CDR2 SYGVKD. V shed 0 bases and J shed 6 bases, with 12 bases lying between them. The CDR3 is made up of 16 amino acids.